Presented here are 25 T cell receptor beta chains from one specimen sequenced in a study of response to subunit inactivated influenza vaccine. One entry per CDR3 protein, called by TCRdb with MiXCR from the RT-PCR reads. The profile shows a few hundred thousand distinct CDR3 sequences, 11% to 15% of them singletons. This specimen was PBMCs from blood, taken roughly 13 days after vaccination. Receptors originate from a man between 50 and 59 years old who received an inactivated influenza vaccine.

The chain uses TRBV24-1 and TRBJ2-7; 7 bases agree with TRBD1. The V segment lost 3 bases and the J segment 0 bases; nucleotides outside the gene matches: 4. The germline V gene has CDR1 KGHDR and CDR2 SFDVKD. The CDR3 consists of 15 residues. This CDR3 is CATSDNRDSSYEQYF. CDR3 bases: TGTGCCACCAGTGATAACCGGGACAGCTCCTACGAGCAGTACTTC.

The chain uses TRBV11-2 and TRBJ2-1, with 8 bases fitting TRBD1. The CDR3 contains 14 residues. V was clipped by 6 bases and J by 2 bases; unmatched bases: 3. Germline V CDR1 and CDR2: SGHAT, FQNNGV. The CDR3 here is CASRQTGAYNEQFF. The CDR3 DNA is TGTGCCAGCAGGCAGACAGGGGCCTACAATGAGCAGTTCTTC.

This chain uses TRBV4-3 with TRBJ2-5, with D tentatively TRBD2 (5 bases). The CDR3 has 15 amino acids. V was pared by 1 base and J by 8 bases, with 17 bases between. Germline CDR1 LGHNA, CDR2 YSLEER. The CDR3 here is CASSQGTLVGDTQYF. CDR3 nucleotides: TGCGCCAGCAGCCAAGGGACCCTTGTCGGGGATACCCAGTACTTC.

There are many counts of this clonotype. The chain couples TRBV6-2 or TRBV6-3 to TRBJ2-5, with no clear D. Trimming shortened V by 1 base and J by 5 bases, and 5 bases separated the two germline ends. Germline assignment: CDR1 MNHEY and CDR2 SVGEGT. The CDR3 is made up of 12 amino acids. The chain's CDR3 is CASSYFGETQYF. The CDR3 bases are TGTGCCAGCAGTTACTTTGGGGAGACCCAGTACTTC.

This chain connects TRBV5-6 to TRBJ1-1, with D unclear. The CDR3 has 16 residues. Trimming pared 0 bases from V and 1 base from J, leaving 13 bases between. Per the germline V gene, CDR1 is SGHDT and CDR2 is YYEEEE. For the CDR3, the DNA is TGTGCCAGCAGCTTGGAGGGTAACCTAGGGAACACTGAAGCTTTCTTT. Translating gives CASSLEGNLGNTEAFF.

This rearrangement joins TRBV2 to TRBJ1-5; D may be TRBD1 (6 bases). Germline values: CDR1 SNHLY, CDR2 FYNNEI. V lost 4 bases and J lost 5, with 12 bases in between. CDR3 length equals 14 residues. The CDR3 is CASSVKGQHQPQHF. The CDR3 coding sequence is TGTGCCAGCAGTGTGAAGGGACAACATCAGCCCCAGCATTTT.

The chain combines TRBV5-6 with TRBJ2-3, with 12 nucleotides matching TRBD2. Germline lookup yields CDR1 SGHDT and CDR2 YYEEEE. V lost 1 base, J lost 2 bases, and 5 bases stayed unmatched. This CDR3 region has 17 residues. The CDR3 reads CASSLPSGRAFTDTQYF. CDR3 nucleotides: TGTGCCAGCAGCTTGCCTAGCGGGAGGGCCTTCACAGATACGCAGTATTTT.

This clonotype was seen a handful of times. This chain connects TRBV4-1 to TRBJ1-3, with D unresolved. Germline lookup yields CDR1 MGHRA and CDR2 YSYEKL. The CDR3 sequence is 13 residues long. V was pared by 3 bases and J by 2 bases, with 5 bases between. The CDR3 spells CASSHLTGNTIYF. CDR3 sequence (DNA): TGCGCCAGCAGCCACTTAACTGGAAACACCATATATTTT.

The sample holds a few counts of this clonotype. In DNA, the CDR3 is TGCAGCGTTGTACTAGCGGTTACCTACGAGCAGTACTTC. Protein: CSVVLAVTYEQYF. V usage is TRBV29-1 and J usage is TRBJ2-7; 8 nucleotides align to TRBD2. CDR3 length: 13 amino acids. Per germline, CDR1 SQVTM and CDR2 ANQGSEA. V shed 4 bases and J 2 bases; nucleotides not matched to a gene: 4.

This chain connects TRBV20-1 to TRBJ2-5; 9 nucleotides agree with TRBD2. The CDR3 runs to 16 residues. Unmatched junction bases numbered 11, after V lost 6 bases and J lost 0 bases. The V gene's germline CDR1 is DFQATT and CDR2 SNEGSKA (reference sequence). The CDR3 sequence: CSAYKREDPYQETQYF. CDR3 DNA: TGCAGTGCGTACAAGCGGGAGGACCCGTACCAAGAGACCCAGTACTTC.

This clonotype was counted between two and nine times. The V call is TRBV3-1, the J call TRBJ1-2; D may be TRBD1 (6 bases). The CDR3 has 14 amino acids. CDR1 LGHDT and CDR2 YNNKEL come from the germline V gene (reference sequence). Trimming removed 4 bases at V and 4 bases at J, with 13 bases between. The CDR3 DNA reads TGTGCCAGCAGCCTATTGAGGGGGTCCTATGGCTACACCTTC. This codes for CASSLLRGSYGYTF.

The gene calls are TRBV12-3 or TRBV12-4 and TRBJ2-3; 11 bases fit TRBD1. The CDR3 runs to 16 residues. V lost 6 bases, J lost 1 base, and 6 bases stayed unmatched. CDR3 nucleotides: TGTGCCAGCAGCAAGGACAGGGGGCTTGGCACAGATACGCAGTATTTT. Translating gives CASSKDRGLGTDTQYF.

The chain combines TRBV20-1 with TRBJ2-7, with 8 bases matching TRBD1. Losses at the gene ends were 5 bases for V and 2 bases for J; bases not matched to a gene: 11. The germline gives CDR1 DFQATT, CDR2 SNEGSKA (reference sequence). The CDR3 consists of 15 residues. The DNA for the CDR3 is TGCAGTGCTGAACGCGGGGACAGGAACACCTACGAGCAGTACTTC. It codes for CSAERGDRNTYEQYF.

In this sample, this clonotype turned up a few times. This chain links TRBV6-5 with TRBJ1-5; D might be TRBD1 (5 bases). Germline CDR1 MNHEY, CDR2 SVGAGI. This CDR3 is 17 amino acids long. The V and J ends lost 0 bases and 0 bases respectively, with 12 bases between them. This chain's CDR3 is CASSYSTRGYSNQPQHF. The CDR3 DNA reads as TGTGCCAGCAGTTACTCGACTCGGGGGTATAGCAATCAGCCCCAGCATTTT.

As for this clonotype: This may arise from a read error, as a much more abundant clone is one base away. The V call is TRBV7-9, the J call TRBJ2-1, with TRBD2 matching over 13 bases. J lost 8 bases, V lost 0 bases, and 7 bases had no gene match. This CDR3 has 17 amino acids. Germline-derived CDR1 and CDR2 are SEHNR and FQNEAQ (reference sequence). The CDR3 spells CASSLATSGRAVDEQFF. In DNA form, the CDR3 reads TGTGCCAGCAGCTTAGCTACTAGCGGGAGGGCCGTGGATGAGCAGTTCTTC.

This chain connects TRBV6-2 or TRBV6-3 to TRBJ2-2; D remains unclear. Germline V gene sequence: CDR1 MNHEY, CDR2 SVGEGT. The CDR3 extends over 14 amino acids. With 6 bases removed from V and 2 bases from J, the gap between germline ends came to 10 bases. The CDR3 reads CASRLRYNTGELFF. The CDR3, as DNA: TGTGCCAGCAGACTACGTTACAACACCGGGGAGCTGTTTTTT.

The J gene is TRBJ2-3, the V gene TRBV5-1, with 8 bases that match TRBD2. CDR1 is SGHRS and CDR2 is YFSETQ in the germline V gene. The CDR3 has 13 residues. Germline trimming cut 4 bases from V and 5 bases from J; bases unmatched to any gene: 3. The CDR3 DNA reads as TGCGCCAGCAGCCCGGGACTAGTAGATACGCAGTATTTT. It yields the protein CASSPGLVDTQYF.

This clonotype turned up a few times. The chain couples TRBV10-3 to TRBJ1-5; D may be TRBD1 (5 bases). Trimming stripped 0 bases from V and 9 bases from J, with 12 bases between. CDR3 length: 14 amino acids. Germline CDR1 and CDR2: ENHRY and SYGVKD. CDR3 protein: CAISESTGRGPQHF. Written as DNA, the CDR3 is TGTGCCATCAGTGAGTCCACAGGCCGAGGGCCCCAGCATTTT.

The CDR3 is CATRGLAYEQYF. The CDR3 DNA is TGTGCCACCCGAGGTTTAGCCTACGAGCAGTACTTC. J is TRBJ2-7 and V is TRBV15; D is unclear. Germline V gene sequence: CDR1 LNHNV, CDR2 YYDKDF (reference sequence). This CDR3 has 12 residues. Trimming took 8 bases from V and 2 from J, leaving 10 bases between them.

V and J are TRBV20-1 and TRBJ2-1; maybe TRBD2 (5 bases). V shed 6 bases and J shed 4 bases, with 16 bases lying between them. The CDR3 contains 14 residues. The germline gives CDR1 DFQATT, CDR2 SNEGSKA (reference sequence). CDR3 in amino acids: CSAPSTRGYNEQFF. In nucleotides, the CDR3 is TGCAGTGCCCCTAGCACCCGCGGGTACAATGAGCAGTTCTTC.

The CDR3 sequence: CASSLSTSGNTDTQYF. CDR3 sequence (DNA): TGTGCCAGCAGCCTCTCGACTAGCGGGAACACAGATACGCAGTATTTT. The V call is TRBV11-2, the J call TRBJ2-3; 11 bases are a match to TRBD2. Germline assignment: CDR1 SGHAT and CDR2 FQNNGV. V trimming: 5 bases; J trimming: 2 bases; junction bases outside the gene matches: 6. The CDR3 consists of 16 residues.

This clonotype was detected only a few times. CDR3: CASSPWGSNQPQHF. The CDR3 nucleotides are TGTGCCAGCAGTCCCTGGGGGAGCAATCAGCCCCAGCATTTT. The rearrangement links TRBV12-3 or TRBV12-4 to TRBJ1-5, with D tentatively TRBD1 (5 bases). The CDR3 runs to 14 residues. The ends were cut back, 5 bases at V and 1 base at J, with 9 bases in the middle.

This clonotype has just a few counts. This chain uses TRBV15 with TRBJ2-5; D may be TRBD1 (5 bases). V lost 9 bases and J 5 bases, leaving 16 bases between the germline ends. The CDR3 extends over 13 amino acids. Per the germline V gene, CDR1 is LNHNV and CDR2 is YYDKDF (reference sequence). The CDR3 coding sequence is TGTGCCACAACACAAGGGGATCGGGAGACCCAGTACTTC. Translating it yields CATTQGDRETQYF.

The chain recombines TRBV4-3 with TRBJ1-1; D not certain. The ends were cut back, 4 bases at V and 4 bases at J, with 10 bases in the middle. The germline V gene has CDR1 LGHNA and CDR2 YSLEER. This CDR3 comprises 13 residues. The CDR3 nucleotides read TGCGCCAGCAGCCGAGGGTTAATCACTGAAGCTTTCTTT. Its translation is CASSRGLITEAFF.

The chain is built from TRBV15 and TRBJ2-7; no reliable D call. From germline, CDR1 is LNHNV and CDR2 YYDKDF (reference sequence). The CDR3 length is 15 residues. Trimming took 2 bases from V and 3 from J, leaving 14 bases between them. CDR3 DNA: TGTGCCACCAGCAGACCACCACCCGGGTTCTACGAGCAGTACTTC. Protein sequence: CATSRPPPGFYEQYF.